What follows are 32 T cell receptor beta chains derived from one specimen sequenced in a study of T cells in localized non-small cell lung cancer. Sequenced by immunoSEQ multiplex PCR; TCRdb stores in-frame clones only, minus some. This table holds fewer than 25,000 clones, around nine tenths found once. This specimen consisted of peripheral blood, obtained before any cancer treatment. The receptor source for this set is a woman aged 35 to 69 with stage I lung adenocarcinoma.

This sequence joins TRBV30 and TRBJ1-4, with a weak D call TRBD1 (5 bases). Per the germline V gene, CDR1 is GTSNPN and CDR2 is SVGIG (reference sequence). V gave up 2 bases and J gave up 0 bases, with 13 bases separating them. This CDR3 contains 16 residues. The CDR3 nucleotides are TGTGCCTGGAGTCGGGGGTCCGGACCAACTAATGAAAAACTGTTTTTT. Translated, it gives CAWSRGSGPTNEKLFF.

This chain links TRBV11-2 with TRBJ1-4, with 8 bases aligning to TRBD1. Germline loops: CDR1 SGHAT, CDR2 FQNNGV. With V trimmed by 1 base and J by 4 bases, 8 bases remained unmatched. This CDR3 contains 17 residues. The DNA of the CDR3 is TGTGCCAGCAGCTTAGGTGCAGGGGGCAACCTTAATGAAAAACTGTTTTTT. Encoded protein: CASSLGAGGNLNEKLFF.

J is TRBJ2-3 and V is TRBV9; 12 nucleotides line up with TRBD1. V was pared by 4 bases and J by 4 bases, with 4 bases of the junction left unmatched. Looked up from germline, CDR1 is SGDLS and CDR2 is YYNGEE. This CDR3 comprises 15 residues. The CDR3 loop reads CASSLRDRGPDTQYF. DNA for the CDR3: TGTGCCAGCAGCCTCCGGGACAGGGGGCCAGATACGCAGTATTTT.

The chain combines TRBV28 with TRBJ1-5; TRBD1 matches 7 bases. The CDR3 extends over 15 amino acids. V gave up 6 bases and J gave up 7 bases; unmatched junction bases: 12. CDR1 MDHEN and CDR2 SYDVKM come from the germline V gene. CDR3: CASSDEQGRWQPQHF. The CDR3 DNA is TGTGCCAGCAGCGACGAACAGGGGAGGTGGCAGCCCCAGCATTTT.

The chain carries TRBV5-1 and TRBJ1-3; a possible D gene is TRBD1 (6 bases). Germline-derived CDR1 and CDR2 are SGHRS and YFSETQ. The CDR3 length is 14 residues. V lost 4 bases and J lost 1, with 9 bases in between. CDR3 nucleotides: TGCGCCAGCAGCCAGGGGTTATCTGGAAACACCATATATTTT. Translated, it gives CASSQGLSGNTIYF.

The CDR3 protein is CATASGRVGSDEQFF. CDR3 coding DNA: TGTGCCACTGCTAGCGGGAGGGTAGGTTCGGATGAGCAGTTCTTC. The J gene is TRBJ2-1, the V gene TRBV7-9; TRBD2 aligns across 12 bases. V lost 10 bases to trimming and J lost 8 bases; unmatched junction nucleotides: 12. This CDR3 is built from 15 residues. CDR1 and CDR2 from the germline V gene are SEHNR and FQNEAQ (reference sequence). Variable domain in full (rest from reference TRBV7-9 and TRBJ2-1): DTGVSQNPRHKITKRGQNVTFRCDPISEHNRLYWYRQTLGQGPEFLTYFQNEAQLEKSRLLSDRFSAERPKGSFSTLEIQRTEQGDSAMYLCATASGRVGSDEQFFGPGTRLTVL.

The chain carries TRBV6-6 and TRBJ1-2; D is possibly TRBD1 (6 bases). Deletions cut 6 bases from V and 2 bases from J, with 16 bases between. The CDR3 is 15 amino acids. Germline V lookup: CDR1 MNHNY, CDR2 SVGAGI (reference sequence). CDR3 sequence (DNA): TGTGCCAGCAGCAACCCAGACCAGGGGAACTATGGCTACACCTTC. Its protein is CASSNPDQGNYGYTF.

The CDR3 region has the DNA TGTGCCAGTAGTATTGCGGGAGGAAACAATGAGCAGTTCTTC. Translating gives CASSIAGGNNEQFF. The chain couples TRBV19 to TRBJ2-1; 8 bases map to TRBD2. Germline loops: CDR1 LNHDA, CDR2 SQIVND (reference sequence). J was trimmed by 5 bases and V by 3 bases; bases with no gene match: 3. The CDR3 spans 14 residues.

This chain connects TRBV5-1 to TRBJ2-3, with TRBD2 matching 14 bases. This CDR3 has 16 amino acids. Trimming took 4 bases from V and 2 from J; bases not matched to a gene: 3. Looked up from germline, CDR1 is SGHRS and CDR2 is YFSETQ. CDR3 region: CASSGGLAGATDTQYF. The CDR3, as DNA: TGCGCCAGCAGCGGGGGACTAGCGGGAGCCACAGATACGCAGTATTTT.

CDR3 protein: CASKAPARVETQYF. The DNA of the CDR3 is TGTGCCAGTAAGGCGCCAGCCAGGGTGGAGACCCAGTACTTC. The J gene is TRBJ2-5, the V gene TRBV19; D is perhaps TRBD1 (5 bases). Per germline, CDR1 LNHDA and CDR2 SQIVND (reference sequence). This CDR3 is 14 amino acids long. V dropped 7 bases and J dropped 5 bases, with 17 bases sitting between them.

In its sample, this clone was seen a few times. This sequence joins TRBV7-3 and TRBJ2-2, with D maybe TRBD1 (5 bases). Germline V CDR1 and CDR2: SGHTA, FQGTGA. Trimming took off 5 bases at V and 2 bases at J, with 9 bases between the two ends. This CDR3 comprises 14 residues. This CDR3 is CASSPTGNTGELFF. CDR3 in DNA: TGTGCCAGCAGCCCTACAGGAAACACCGGGGAGCTGTTTTTT. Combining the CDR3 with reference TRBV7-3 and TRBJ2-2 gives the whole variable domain GAGVSQTPSNKVTEKGKYVELRCDPISGHTALYWYRQSLGQGPEFLIYFQGTGAADDSGLPNDRFFAVRPEGSVSTLKIQRTERGDSAVYLCASSPTGNTGELFFGEGSRLTVL.

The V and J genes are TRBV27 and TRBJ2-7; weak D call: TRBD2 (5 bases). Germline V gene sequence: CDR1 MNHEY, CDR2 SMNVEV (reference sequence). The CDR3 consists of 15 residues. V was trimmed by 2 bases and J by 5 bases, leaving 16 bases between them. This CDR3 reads CASSLRGGQIDEQYF. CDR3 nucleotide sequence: TGTGCCAGCAGTTTAAGAGGAGGCCAGATCGACGAGCAGTACTTC.

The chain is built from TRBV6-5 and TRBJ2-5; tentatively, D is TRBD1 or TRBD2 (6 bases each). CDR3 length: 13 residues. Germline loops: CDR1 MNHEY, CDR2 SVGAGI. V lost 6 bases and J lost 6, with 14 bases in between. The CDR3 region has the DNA TGTGCCAGCAGCAAGGGGGGCGTGAAGACCCAGTACTTC. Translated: CASSKGGVKTQYF.

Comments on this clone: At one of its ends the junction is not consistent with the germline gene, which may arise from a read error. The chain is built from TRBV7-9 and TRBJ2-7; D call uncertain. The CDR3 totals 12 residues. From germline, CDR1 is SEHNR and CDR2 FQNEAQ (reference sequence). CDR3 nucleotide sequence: TGTGCCAGCAGCCCCTCGTTCGGATTTAGGCACTTC. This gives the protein CASSPSFGFRHF. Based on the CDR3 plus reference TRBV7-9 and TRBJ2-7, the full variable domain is DTGVSQNPRHKITKRGQNVTFRCDPISEHNRLYWYRQTLGQGPEFLTYFQNEAQLEKSRLLSDRFSAERPKGSFSTLEIQRTEQGDSAMYLCASSPSFGFRHFGPGTRLTVT.

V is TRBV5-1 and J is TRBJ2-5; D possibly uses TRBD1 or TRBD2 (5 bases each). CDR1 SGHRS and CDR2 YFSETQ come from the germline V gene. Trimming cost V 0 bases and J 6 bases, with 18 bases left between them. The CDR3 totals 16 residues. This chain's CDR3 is CASSLGTGPARKTQYF. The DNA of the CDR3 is TGCGCCAGCAGCTTGGGTACGGGGCCCGCAAGGAAGACCCAGTACTTC.

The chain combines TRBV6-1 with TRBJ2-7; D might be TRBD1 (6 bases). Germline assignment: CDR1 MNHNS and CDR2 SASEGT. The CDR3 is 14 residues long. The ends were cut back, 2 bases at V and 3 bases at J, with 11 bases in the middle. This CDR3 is CASSEYSRGYEQYF. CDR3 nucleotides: TGTGCCAGCAGTGAATATTCCAGGGGCTACGAGCAGTACTTC.

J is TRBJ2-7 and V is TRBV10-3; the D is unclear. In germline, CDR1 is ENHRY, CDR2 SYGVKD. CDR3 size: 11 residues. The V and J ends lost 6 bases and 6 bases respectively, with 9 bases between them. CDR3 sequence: CAIRAPLEQYF. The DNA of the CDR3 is TGTGCCATCAGGGCCCCCCTCGAGCAGTACTTC.

The CDR3 DNA follows: TGTGCCAGCAGCTTGGGGGACAACTACGAGCAGTACTTC. Amino acid sequence: CASSLGDNYEQYF. The V gene is TRBV11-2, the J gene TRBJ2-7; TRBD1 might be the D (6 bases). Germline V CDR1 and CDR2: SGHAT, FQNNGV. V lost 3 bases and J lost 3, with 9 bases in between. This CDR3 spans 13 amino acids.

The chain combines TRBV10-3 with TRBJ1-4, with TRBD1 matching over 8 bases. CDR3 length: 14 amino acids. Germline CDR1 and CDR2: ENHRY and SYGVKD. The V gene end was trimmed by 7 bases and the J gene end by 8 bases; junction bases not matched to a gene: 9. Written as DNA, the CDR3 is TGTGCCATCACGGACAGGGAGGGTCTAGAAAAACTGTTTTTT. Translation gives CAITDREGLEKLFF.

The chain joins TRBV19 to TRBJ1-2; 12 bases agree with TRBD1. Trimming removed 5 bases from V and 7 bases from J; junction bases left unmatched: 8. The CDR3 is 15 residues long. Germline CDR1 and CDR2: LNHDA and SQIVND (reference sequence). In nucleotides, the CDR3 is TGTGCCAGTAGTTCGGAGGGACAGGGGGCTAGTGGCTACACCTTC. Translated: CASSSEGQGASGYTF.

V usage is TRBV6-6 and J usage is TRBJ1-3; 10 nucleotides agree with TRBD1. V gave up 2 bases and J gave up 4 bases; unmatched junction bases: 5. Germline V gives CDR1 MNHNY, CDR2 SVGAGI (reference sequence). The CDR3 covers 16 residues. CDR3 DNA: TGTGCCAGCAGTTACCGACAGGGGGCGACAGGAAACACCATATATTTT. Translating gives CASSYRQGATGNTIYF.

The CDR3 coding sequence is TGTGCCAGCCCAAAACAGGGGGAAGGCTACACCTTC. It codes for CASPKQGEGYTF. The V and J genes are TRBV28 and TRBJ1-2, with 8 bases identical to TRBD1. V shed 8 bases, J shed 8 bases, and the junction held 7 bases outside the gene matches. There are 12 residues in the CDR3. From germline, CDR1 is MDHEN and CDR2 SYDVKM.

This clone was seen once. DNA of the CDR3: TGTGCCAGCAGCACACTCGGGAGGGAGCAGTTCTTC. Residues: CASSTLGREQFF. This rearrangement joins TRBV6-6 to TRBJ2-1; TRBD2 agrees at 7 bases. J was trimmed by 10 bases and V by 6 bases; bases with no gene match: 6. The CDR3 totals 12 residues. The germline gives CDR1 MNHNY, CDR2 SVGAGI (reference sequence).

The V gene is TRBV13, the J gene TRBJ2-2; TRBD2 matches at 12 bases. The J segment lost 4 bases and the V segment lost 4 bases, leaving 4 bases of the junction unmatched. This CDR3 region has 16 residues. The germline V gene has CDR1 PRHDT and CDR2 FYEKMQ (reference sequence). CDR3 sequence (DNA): TGTGCCAGCAGCTACGGACTAGCGGGATCCACCGGGGAGCTGTTTTTT. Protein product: CASSYGLAGSTGELFF.

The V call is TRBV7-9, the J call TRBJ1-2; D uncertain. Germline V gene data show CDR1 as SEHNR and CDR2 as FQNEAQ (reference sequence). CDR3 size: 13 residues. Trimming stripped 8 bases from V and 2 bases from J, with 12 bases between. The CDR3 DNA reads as TGTGCCAGCCGGACCGGCCAGAACTATGGCTACACCTTC. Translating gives CASRTGQNYGYTF.

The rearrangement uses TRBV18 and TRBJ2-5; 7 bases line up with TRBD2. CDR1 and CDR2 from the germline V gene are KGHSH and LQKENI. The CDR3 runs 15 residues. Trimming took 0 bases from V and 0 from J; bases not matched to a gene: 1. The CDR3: CASSPPGGYQETQYF. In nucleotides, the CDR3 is TGTGCCAGCTCACCACCGGGGGGGTACCAAGAGACCCAGTACTTC.

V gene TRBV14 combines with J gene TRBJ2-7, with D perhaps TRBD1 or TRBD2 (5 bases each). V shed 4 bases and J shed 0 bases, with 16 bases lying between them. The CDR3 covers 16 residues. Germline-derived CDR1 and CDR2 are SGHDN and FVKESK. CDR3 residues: CASSPRDGADSYEQYF. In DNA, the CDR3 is TGTGCCAGCAGCCCCCGTGACGGGGCCGACTCCTACGAGCAGTACTTC.

CDR3 region: CASSTNRGRGGDTQYF. DNA of the CDR3: TGTGCCAGCTCAACCAATAGGGGGCGAGGTGGGGATACGCAGTATTTT. V and J are TRBV18 and TRBJ2-3, with 7 nucleotides matching TRBD1. Trimming took 5 bases from V and 6 from J; bases not matched to a gene: 14. Germline V gene lookup returns CDR1 KGHSH and CDR2 LQKENI. This CDR3 is built from 16 residues.

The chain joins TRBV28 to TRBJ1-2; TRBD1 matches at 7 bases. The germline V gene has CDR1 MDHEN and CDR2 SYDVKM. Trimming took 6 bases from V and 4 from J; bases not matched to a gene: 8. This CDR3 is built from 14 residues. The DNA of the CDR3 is TGTGCCAGCAGGTCGACCGGGACAGTCTATGGCTACACCTTC. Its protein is CASRSTGTVYGYTF.

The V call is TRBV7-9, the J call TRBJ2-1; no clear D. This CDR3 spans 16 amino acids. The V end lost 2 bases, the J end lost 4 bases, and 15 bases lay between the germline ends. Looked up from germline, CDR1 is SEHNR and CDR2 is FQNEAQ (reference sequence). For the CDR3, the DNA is TGTGCCAGCAGCTTAAGGCCCACGGTCGATTACAATGAGCAGTTCTTC. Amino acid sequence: CASSLRPTVDYNEQFF.

This CDR3 reads CASSPQEGYQPQHF. The CDR3 DNA reads TGTGCCAGCTCACCACAGGAGGGGTATCAGCCCCAGCATTTT. The chain combines TRBV18 with TRBJ1-5, with D maybe TRBD1 (5 bases). Germline V gene data show CDR1 as KGHSH and CDR2 as LQKENI. Trimming cost V 1 base and J 5 bases, with 9 bases left between them. This CDR3 region has 14 residues.

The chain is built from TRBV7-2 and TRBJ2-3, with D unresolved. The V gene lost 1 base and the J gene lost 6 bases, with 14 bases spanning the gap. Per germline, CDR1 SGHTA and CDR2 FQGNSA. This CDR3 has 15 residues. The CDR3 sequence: CASSLEEMVADTQYF. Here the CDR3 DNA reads TGTGCCAGCAGCTTAGAAGAGATGGTTGCGGATACGCAGTATTTT.